These T cell receptor beta chains were read from a single sample in a study of persistence of HIV-infected CD4 T cells. Their recognized antigens are unknown. The table came from immunoSEQ multiplex PCR; TCRdb's copy has only in-frame clones and leaves some out. The sample includes 30,000 or so clones, roughly 82% of them seen just once. Specimen: CD4+ T cells sorted from PBMCs after approximately 20-hour stimulation, collected from a patient who received antiretroviral therapy. The source of these receptors is an adult man with HIV who was CMV-seropositive. Both conserved end residues are trimmed from each CDR3.

cdr3_aa j_call v_call
ASSLGRNYGYT TRBJ1-2 TRBV7-2
AWSKSHSSGNRSPLH TRBJ1-6 TRBV30
ASSDRATNTGELF TRBJ2-2 TRBV2
ASSLVQGGNQPQH TRBJ1-5 TRBV7-6
ASSPRNRGIYGYT TRBJ1-2 TRBV14
ASSLDRVQPQH TRBJ1-5 TRBV28
ASSHLGSRNEQF TRBJ2-1 TRBV10-1
ASSPYGREADTQY TRBJ2-3 TRBV7-6
ASSFYSNQPQH TRBJ1-5 TRBV28
ASSSATPGRALGTEAF TRBJ1-1 TRBV11-2
ASGSGQGAGGYT TRBJ1-2 TRBV12-5
ASSPRQGAGNQPQH TRBJ1-5 TRBV19
ASSQVGKETQY TRBJ2-5 TRBV4-1
ASSLKTGAGANVLT TRBJ2-6 TRBV5-1
ATALGGNRGDNSPLH TRBJ1-6 TRBV19
ASSFNGGRDTQY TRBJ2-3 TRBV27
ASSDRGREQY TRBJ2-7 TRBV19
ASSPGQNSRNTIY TRBJ1-3 TRBV3-1/TRBV3-2
ASSLMTGRMMEKLF TRBJ1-4 TRBV5-1
ASSMLAGGADTQY TRBJ2-3 TRBV2
ASSPRGGGTGYT TRBJ1-2 TRBV7-2
ASSHRDRVKYEQY TRBJ2-7 TRBV7-2
ASRRLAGGYSFNEQF TRBJ2-1 TRBV2
ASSFRDTNEQF TRBJ2-1 TRBV5-1
ASSGRGSNYEQY TRBJ2-7 TRBV25-1
ASSLGQIGQPQH TRBJ1-5 TRBV7-2
SVEDSLSPGGSSNYGYT TRBJ1-2 TRBV29-1
ASSPPGPVYEQY TRBJ2-7 TRBV4-1
ASHWLAGFGTGELF TRBJ2-2 TRBV2
ASSLAGGGNTIY TRBJ1-3 TRBV7-6
ASSFSTVGRNYGYT TRBJ1-2 TRBV5-6
ASSYRLRGGEKLF TRBJ1-4 TRBV6-2/TRBV6-3
ASRDLSSGNTIY TRBJ1-3 TRBV4-1
ASRPGGLNIQY TRBJ2-4 TRBV28
AIKGQSNTEAF TRBJ1-1 TRBV10-3
ASKDPGTDGYT TRBJ1-2 TRBV21-1
ASSYSQPGSGYT TRBJ1-2 TRBV6-2/TRBV6-3
ASTRGGQPQH TRBJ1-5 TRBV2
ASSPKQGSNQPQH TRBJ1-5 TRBV5-6
ASSSPGHKLSTQY TRBJ2-3 TRBV28
ASSSQGRETQY TRBJ2-5 TRBV7-2
ASSPGGGLRTEAF TRBJ1-1 TRBV5-6
ASITGWFYNEQF TRBJ2-1 TRBV6-4
ASSLVGGSSYEQY TRBJ2-7 TRBV5-1
ASSLGYRGRTGELF TRBJ2-2 TRBV7-2
ASNYQPQH TRBJ1-5 TRBV6-5
ASCWAANSPLH TRBJ1-6 TRBV12-3/TRBV12-4
ASSADRIGNSPLH TRBJ1-6 TRBV9
ASIGFPNSPLH TRBJ1-6 TRBV6-5
ASSLEGRMNTEAF TRBJ1-1 TRBV5-4
ASSLGGTRHYEQY TRBJ2-7 TRBV7-6
ASSLGLPYNEQF TRBJ2-1 TRBV6-2/TRBV6-3
AIGGTDTQY TRBJ2-3 TRBV10-3
ASSSGTYMNTEAF TRBJ1-1 TRBV5-6
ASSFQPGEGEQY TRBJ2-7 TRBV5-5
ASSQIGTGGEKLF TRBJ1-4 TRBV7-9
ASSFRDATYEQY TRBJ2-7 TRBV5-5